Below, 5 T cell receptor beta chains from the same sample are listed, as sequenced in a study of T cell responses to AZD1222 COVID-19 vaccine. This table comes from immunoSEQ multiplex PCR, and its TCRdb copy is limited to in-frame clones, with some not included. Here the sample spans some 200,000 clones, approximately 90% being singletons. The specimen comprised peripheral blood, sampled 28 days after the second AZD1222 dose. The receptor source for this set is an adult who received the AZD1222 COVID-19 vaccine.

The V call is TRBV12-3 or TRBV12-4, the J call TRBJ1-1; perhaps TRBD1 as D (6 bases). V was shortened by 4 bases and J by 7 bases, with 13 bases between the two germline ends. The length of the CDR3 is 13 residues. The CDR3 coding sequence is TGTGCCAGCAGTTCGACAGGTCGGAGTGAAGCTTTCTTT. Amino acid sequence: CASSSTGRSEAFF.

The genes are TRBV24-1 and TRBJ2-1, with 9 bases aligning to TRBD1. V lost 10 bases and J lost 3; bases outside the gene matches: 6. This CDR3 region has 14 residues. CDR1 is KGHDR, CDR2 SFDVKD, per germline. CDR3: CATKRTGDYNEQFF. The CDR3 DNA reads TGTGCCACTAAACGGACAGGGGACTACAATGAGCAGTTCTTC.

The rearrangement joins TRBV24-1 to TRBJ2-5; 9 bases are shared with TRBD1. CDR1 and CDR2 from the germline V gene are KGHDR and SFDVKD. Trimming cost V 4 bases and J 1 base; bases outside gene matches: 9. This CDR3 is built from 17 residues. CDR3 nucleotide sequence: TGTGCCACCAGTGAACCGGTCCCGGGACAGGGCCAAGAGACCCAGTACTTC. It specifies CATSEPVPGQGQETQYF.

The V call is TRBV11-3, the J call TRBJ2-1, with 9 bases identical to TRBD1. CDR1 is SGHNT and CDR2 is YENEEA in the germline V gene. The CDR3 has 20 amino acids. After removal of 4 bases from V and 4 bases from J, the junction contained 20 bases not matched to a gene. CDR3 sequence reads: CASSSPRDREALPVYNEQFF. In DNA form, the CDR3 reads TGTGCCAGCAGCTCACCCCGGGACAGGGAAGCCCTTCCCGTTTACAATGAGCAGTTCTTC.

The rearrangement uses TRBV28 and TRBJ2-2; 9 bases map to TRBD2. The germline V gene has CDR1 MDHEN and CDR2 SYDVKM. The CDR3 length is 15 residues. V was pared by 8 bases and J by 6 bases, with 10 bases of the junction left unmatched. In DNA form, the CDR3 reads TGTGCCAGCGCGCCGGGACTAGCATCACCCGGGGAGCTGTTTTTT. It codes for CASAPGLASPGELFF.